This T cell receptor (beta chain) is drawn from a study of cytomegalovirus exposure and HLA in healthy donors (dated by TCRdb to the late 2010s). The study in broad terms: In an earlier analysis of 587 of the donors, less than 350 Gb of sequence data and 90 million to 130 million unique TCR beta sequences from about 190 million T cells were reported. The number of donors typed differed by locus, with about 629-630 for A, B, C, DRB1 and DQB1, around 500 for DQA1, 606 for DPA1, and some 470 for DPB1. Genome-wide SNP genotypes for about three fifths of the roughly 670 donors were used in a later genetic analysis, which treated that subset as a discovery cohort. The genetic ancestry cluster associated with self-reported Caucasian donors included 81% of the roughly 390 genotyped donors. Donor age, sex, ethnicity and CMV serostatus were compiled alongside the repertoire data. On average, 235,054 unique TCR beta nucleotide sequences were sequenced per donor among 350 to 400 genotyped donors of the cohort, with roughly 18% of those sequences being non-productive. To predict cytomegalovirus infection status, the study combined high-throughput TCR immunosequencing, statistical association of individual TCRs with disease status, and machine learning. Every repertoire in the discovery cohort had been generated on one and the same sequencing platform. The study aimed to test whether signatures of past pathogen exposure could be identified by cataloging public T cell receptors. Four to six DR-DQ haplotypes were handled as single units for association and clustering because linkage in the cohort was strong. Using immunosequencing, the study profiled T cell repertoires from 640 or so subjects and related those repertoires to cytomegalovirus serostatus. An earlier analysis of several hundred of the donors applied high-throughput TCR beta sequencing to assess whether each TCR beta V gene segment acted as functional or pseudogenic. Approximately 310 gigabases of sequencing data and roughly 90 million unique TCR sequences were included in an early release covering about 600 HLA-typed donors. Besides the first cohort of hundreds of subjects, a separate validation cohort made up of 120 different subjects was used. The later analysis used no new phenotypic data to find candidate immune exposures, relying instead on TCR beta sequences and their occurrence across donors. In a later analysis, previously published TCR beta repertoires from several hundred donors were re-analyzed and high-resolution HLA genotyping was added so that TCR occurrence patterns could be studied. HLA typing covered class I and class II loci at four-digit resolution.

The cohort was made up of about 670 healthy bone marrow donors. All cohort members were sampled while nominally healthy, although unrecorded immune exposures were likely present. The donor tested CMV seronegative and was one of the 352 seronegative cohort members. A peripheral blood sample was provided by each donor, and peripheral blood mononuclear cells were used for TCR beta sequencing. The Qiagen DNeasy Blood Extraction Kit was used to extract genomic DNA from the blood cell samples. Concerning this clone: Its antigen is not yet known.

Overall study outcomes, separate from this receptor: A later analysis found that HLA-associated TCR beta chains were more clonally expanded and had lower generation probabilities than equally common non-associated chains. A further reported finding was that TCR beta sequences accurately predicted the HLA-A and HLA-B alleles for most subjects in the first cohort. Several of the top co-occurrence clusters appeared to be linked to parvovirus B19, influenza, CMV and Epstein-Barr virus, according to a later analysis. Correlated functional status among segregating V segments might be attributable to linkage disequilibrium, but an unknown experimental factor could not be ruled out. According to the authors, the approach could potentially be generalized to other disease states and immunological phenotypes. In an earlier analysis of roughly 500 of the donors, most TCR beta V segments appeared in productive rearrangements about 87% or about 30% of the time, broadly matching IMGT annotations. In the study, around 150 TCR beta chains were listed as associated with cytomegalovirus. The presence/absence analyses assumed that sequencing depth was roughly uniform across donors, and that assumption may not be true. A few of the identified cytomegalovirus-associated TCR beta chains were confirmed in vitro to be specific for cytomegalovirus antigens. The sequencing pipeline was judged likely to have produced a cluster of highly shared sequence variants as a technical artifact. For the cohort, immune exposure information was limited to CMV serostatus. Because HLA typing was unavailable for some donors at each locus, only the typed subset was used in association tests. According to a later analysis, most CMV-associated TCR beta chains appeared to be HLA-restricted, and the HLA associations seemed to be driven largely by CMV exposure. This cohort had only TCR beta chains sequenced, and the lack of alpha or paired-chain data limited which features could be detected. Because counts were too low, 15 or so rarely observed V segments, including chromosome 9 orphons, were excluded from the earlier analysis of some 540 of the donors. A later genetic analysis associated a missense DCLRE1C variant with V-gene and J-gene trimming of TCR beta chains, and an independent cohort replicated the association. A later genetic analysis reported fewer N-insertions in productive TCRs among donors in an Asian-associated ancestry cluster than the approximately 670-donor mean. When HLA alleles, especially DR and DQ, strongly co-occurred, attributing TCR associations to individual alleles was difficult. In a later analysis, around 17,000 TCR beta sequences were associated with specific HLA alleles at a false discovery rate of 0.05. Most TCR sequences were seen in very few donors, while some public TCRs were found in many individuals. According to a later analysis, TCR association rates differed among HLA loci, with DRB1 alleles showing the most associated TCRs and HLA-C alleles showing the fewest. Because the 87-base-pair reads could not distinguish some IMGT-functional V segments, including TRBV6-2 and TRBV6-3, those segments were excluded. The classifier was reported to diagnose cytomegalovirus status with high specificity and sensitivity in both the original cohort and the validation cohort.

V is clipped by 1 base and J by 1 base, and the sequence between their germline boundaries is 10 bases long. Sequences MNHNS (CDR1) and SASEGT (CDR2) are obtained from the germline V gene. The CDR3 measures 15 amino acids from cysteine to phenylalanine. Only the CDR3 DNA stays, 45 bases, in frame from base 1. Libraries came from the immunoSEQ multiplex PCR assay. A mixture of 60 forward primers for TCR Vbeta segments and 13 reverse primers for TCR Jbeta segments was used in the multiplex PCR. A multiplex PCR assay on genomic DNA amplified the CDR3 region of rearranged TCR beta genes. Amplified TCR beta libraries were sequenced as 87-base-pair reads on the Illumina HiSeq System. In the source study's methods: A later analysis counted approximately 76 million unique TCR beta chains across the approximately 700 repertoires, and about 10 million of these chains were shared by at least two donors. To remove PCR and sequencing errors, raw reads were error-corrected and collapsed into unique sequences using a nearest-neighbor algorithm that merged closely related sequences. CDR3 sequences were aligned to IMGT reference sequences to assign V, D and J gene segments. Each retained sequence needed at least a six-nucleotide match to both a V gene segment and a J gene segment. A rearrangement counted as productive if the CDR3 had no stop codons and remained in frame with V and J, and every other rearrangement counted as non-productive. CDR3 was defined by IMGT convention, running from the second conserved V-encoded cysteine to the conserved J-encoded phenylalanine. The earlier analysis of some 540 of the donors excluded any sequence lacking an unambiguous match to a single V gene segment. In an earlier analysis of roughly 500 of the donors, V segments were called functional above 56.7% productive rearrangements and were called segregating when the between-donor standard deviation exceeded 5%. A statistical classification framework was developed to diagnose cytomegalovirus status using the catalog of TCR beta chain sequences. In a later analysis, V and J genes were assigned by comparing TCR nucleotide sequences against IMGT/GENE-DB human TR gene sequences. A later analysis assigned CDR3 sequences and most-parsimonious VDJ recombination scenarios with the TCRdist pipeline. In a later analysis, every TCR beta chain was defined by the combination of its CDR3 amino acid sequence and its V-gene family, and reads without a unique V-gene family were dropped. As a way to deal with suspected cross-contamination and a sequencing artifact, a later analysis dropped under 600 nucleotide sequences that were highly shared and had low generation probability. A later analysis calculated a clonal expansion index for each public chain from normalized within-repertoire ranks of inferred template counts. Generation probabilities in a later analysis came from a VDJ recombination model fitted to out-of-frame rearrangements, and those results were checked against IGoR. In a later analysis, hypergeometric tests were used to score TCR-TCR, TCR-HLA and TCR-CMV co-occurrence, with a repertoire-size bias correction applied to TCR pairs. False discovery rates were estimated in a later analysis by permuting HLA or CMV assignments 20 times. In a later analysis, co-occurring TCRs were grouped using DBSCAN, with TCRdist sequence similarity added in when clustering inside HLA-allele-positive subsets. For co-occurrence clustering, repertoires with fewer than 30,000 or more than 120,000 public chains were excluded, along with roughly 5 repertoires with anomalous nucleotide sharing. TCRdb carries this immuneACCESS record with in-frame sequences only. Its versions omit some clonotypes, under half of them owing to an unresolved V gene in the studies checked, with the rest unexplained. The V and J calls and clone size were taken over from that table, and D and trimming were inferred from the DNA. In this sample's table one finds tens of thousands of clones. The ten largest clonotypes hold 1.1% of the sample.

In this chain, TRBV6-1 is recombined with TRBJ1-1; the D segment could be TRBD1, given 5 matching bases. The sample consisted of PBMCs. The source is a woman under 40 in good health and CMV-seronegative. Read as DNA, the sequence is TGTGCCAGCAGTGAAGGGGGCGGGAAGAACACTGAAGCTTTCTTT. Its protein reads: CASSEGGGKNTEAFF.